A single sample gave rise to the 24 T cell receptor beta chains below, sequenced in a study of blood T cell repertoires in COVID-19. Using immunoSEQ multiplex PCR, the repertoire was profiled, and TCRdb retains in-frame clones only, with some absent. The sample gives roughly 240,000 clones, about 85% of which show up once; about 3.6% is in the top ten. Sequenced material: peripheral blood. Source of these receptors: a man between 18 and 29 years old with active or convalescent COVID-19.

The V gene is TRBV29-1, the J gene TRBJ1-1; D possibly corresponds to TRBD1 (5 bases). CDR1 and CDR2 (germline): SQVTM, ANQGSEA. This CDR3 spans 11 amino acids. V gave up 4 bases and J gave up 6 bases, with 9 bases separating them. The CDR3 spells CSVVGPAEAFF. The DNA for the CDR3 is TGCAGCGTTGTGGGGCCGGCTGAAGCTTTCTTT.

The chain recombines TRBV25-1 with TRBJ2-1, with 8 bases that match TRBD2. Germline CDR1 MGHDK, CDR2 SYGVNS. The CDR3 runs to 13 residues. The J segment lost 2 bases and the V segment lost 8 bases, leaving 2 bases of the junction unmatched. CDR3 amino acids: CASRLATYNEQFF. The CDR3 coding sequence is TGTGCCAGCCGACTAGCGACCTACAATGAGCAGTTCTTC.

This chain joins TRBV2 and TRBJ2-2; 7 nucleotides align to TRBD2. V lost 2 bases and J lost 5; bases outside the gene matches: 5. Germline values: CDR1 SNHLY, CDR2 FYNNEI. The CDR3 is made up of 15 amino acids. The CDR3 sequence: CASSELGSGTGELFF. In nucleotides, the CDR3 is TGTGCCAGCAGTGAACTAGGTAGCGGGACCGGGGAGCTGTTTTTT.

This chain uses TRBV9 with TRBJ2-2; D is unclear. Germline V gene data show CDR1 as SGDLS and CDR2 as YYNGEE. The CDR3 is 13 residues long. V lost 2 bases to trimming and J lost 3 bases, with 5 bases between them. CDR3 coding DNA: TGTGCCAGCAGCGTTGACTACACCGGGGAGCTGTTTTTT. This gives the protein CASSVDYTGELFF.

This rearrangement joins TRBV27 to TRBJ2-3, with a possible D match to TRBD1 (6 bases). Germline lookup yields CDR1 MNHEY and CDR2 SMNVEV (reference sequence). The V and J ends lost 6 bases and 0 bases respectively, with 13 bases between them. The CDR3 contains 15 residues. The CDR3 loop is CASSPGVKSTDTQYF. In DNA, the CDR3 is TGTGCCAGCAGCCCAGGGGTCAAAAGCACAGATACGCAGTATTTT.

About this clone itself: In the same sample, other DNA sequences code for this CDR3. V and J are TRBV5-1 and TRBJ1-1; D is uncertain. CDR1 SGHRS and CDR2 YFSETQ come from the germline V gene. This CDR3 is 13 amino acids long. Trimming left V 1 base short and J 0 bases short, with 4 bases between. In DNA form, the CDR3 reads TGCGCCAGCAGCTTGATTATGAACACTGAAGCTTTCTTT. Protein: CASSLIMNTEAFF.

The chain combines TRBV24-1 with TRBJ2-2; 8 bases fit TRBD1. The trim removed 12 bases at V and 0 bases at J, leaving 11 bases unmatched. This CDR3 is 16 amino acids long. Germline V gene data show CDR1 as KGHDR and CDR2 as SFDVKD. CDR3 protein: CAAQDRDTSNTGELFF. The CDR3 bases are TGTGCCGCCCAGGACAGGGATACGTCGAACACCGGGGAGCTGTTTTTT.

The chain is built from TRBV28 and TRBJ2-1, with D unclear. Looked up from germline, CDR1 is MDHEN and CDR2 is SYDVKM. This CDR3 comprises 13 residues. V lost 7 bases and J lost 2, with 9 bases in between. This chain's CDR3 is CASIQYPYNEQFF. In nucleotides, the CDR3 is TGTGCCAGCATCCAGTACCCCTACAATGAGCAGTTCTTC.

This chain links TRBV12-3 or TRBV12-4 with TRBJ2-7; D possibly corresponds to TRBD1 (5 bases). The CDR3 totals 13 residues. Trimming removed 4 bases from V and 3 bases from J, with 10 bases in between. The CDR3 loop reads CASSYRNYYEQYF. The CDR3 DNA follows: TGTGCCAGCAGTTACAGGAATTACTACGAGCAGTACTTC.

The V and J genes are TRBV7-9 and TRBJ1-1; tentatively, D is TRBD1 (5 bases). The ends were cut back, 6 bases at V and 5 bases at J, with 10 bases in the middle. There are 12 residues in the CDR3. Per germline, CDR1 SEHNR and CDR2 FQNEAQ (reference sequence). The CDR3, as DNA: TGTGCCAGCAGAAATTCAGGGACTGAAGCTTTCTTT. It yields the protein CASRNSGTEAFF.

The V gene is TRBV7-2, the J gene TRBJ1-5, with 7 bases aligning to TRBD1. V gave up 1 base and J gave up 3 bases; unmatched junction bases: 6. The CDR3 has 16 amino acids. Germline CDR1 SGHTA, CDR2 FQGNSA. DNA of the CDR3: TGTGCCAGCAGCTTAGAAGGGGGCGGCAACAATCAGCCCCAGCATTTT. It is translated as CASSLEGGGNNQPQHF.

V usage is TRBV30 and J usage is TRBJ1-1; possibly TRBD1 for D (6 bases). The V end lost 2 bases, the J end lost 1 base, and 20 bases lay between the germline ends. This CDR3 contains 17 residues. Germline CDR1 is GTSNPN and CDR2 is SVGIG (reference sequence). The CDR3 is CAWSPRKTGTSNTEAFF. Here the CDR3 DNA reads TGTGCCTGGAGTCCCAGAAAAACAGGGACGTCGAACACTGAAGCTTTCTTT.

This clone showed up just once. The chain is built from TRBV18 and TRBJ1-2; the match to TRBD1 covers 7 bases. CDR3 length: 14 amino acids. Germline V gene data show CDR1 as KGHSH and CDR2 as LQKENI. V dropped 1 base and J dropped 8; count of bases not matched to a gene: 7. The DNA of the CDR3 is TGTGCCAGCTCACCACGGGGGACAGCCAAGGGCTACACCTTC. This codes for CASSPRGTAKGYTF.

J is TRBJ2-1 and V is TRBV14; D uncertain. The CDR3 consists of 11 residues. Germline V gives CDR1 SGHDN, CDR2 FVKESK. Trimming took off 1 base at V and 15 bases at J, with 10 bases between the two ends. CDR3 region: CASSQGHLLFF. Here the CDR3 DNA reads TGTGCCAGCAGCCAAGGACACCTTCTGTTCTTC.

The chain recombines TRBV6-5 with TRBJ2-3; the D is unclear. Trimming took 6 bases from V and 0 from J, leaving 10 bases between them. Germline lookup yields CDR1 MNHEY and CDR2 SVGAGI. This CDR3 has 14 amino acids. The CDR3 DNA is TGTGCCAGCAGCAACTCCGTTAGCACAGATACGCAGTATTTT. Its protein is CASSNSVSTDTQYF.

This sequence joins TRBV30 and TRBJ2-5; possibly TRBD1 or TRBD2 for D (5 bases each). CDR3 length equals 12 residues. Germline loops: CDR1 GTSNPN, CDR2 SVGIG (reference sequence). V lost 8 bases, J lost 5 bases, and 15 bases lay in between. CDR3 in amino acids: CAGSEGLETQYF. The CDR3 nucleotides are TGTGCCGGCAGTGAGGGGCTGGAGACCCAGTACTTC.

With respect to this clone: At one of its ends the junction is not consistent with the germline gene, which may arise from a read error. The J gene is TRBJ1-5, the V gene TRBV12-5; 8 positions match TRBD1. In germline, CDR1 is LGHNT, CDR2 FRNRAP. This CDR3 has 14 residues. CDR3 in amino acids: CASGTGQGKQPQHF. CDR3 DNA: TGTGCTAGTGGGACTGGACAGGGCAAACAGCCCCAGCATTTT. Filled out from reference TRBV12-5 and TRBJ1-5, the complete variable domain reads DARVTQTPRHKVTEMGQEVTMRCQPILGHNTVFWYRQTMMQGLELLAYFRNRAPLDDSGMPKDRFSAEMPDATLATLKIQPSEPRDSAVYFCASGTGQGKQPQHFGDGTRLSIL.

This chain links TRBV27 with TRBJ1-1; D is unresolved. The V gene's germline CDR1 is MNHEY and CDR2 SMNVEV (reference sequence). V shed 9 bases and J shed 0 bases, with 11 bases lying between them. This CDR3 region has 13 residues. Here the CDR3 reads CARLGSMNTEAFF. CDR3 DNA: TGTGCCAGGCTGGGCAGCATGAACACTGAAGCTTTCTTT.

This CDR3 reads CASSEANRVNSPLHF. The DNA of the CDR3 is TGTGCCAGCAGTGAAGCAAACAGGGTTAATTCACCCCTCCACTTT. The chain carries TRBV6-1 and TRBJ1-6; D may be TRBD1 (6 bases). The germline V gene encodes CDR1 MNHNS and CDR2 SASEGT. CDR3 length: 15 amino acids. V lost 0 bases to trimming and J lost 6 bases, with 9 bases between them.

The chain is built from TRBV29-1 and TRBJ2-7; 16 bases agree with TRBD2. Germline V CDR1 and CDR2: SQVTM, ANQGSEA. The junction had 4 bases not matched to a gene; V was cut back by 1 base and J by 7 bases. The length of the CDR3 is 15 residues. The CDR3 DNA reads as TGCAGCGTTGAAGTGGGGACTAGCGGGAGGGGAGAGCAGTACTTC. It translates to CSVEVGTSGRGEQYF.

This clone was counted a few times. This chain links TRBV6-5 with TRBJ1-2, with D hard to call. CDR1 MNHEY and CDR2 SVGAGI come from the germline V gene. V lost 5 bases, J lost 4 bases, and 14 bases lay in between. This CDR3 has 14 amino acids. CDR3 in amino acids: CASSRAGVSYGYTF. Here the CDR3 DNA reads TGTGCCAGCAGTCGCGCAGGTGTTTCCTATGGCTACACCTTC.

The CDR3 reads CASSRSAGSPGANVLTF. Written as DNA, the CDR3 is TGTGCCAGCAGTCGGTCAGCGGGCTCCCCTGGGGCCAACGTCCTGACTTTC. The chain has TRBV6-4 and TRBJ2-6, with a possible D match to TRBD2 (6 bases). The germline gives CDR1 MRHNA, CDR2 SNTAGT. The V and J ends lost 5 bases and 2 bases respectively, with 16 bases between them. This CDR3 is built from 17 residues.

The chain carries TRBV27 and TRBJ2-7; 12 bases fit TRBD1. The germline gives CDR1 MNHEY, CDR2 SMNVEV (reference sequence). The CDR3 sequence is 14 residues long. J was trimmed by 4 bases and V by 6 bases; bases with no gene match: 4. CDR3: CASRLGQGAYEQYF. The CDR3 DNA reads TGTGCCAGCAGGCTGGGACAGGGGGCTTACGAGCAGTACTTC.

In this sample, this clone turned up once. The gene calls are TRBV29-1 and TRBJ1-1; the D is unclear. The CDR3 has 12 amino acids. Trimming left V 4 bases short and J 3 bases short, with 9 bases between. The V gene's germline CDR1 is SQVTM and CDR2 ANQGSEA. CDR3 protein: CSVGRRDTEAFF. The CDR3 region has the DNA TGCAGCGTTGGGCGCCGGGACACTGAAGCTTTCTTT.